This T cell receptor beta chain originates from a study of control samples from healthy donors and cancer patients. This clone is a singleton in its sample. Per germline, CDR1 SEHNR and CDR2 FQNEAQ (reference sequence). The V and J ends lost 5 bases and 7 bases respectively, with 15 bases between them. The CDR3 extends over 15 amino acids. Here immunoSEQ multiplex PCR was the method, and the copy in TCRdb shows in-frame clones only, minus some. Here the sample spans tens of thousands of clones, 94% being singletons. The chain employs TRBV7-9 and TRBJ1-6; tentative D call: TRBD1 (6 bases). This sequence was found in a man aged 30-40 years in good health. Sequences were obtained from blood. The CDR3 DNA reads as TGTGCCAGCAGCGACTGGACAGCCAACAATTCACCCCTCCACTTT. Amino acids: CASSDWTANNSPLHF.